This T cell receptor beta chain was identified in a study of tissue T cells after allogeneic stem cell transplantation (dated by TCRdb to 2021 to 2024). About the full investigation: TCR beta repertoires were profiled across many tissues obtained from research autopsies of patients with and without GVHD, as well as in mouse models of GVHD. The human part of the study was a prospective observational study with no blinding and no randomization. What the authors observed across the whole study: Which tissue TCRs were alloreactive or antigen-specific was not determined in the study, and some clones might have been persisting host cells. Sampling depth was acknowledged as a limitation, and the patient cohort was both small and clinically heterogeneous. Only a few T cell clones appeared in more than one patient, yet motif-based clustering showed tissue-specific repertoire signatures that were shared between patients. Within patients, how anatomically similar tissues were was a major factor shaping TCR repertoire composition, regardless of disease or transplant status. Blood and spleen T cells captured only a limited portion of the TCR repertoire detected in tissues, in both patients and mice.

This clone was detected only a few times. The antigen it binds to is not known. Mouse gene names and germline sequences are the ones reported for this receptor. The sequence runs out 1 residue before the end of the CDR3; the remainder is reconstructed from the germline J gene. The time point label for this specimen denotes: mouse harvest day 7 after allogeneic transplant. Mouse grafts consisting of 10^7 T-cell-depleted bone marrow cells combined with 10^6 splenic CD5+ T cells were administered by tail vein injection. Mouse GVHD was modeled in a major MHC-mismatch B6 (H2b) into BALB/c (H2d) model, with tissues profiled at day 7 or 14. On day 7 or 14 post-transplant, mouse tissues and retro-orbital blood were harvested with separate sterile tools for each animal, and livers were flushed before harvest. Before genomic DNA isolation with the DNeasy Blood & Tissue Kit, mouse tissues were minced with razor blades in buffered saline.

The library was built by means of the immunoSEQ multiplex PCR assay. Adaptive Biotechnologies performed the TCRbeta CDR3 sequencing at survey depth and reported CDR3 sequences, V/J genes, productive frequency and template counts. Amplification of TCR beta CDR3 regions was performed from genomic DNA rather than from RNA. The published analysis was carried out like this. Jensen-Shannon divergence was used to quantify pairwise repertoire overlap between tissues, with a value of 1 meaning complete divergence and a value of 0 meaning identical repertoires. Tissues were clustered by single-linkage agglomerative hierarchical clustering of pairwise JSD values and displayed as dendrograms. GLIPH2 was run on all patient samples with simulation_depth 1000, kmer_min_depth 3, cdr3_length_cutoff 8, keeping groups with more than two unique CDR3s. A standardized tissue-overlap score was calculated by extrapolating Jaccard GLIPH-group overlap across patients to a standard repertoire size of 1000 clones. Associations of diversity with clinical or experimental variables used linear mixed-effect models with tissue fixed effects and individual random effects. The table was pulled from immuneACCESS by TCRdb, which kept in-frame rearrangements only. Such tables lose some clones; where checked, under half of the loss comes from unresolved V genes, and the rest has no known cause. V and J calls and clone size follow that table, whereas D and trimming were derived from the DNA. The sample table lists roughly 7,200 clones, approximately 50% of them with a count of one. Roughly 4% of the sample comes from the top ten.

Deletion took 4 bases off V and 3 bases off J, with a span of 8 bases between the germline ends. CDR1 MSHET and CDR2 SYDVDS are derived from the germline V gene. From its cysteine to its phenylalanine, the CDR3 spans 13 amino acids. The DNA has 36 bases, all within the CDR3, and is read from base 1. Sequencing used gut tissue. The chain employs TRBV29 and TRBJ2-3; the D region possibly corresponds to TRBD1 (6 bases align). The source is a female BALB/c mouse given C57BL/6 T cells with graft-versus-host disease after an allogeneic hematopoietic cell transplant. The CDR3: CASSSGQAETLYF. The part of the CDR3 DNA that was read is TGTGCTAGCAGTTCCGGACAGGCAGAAACGCTGTAT.